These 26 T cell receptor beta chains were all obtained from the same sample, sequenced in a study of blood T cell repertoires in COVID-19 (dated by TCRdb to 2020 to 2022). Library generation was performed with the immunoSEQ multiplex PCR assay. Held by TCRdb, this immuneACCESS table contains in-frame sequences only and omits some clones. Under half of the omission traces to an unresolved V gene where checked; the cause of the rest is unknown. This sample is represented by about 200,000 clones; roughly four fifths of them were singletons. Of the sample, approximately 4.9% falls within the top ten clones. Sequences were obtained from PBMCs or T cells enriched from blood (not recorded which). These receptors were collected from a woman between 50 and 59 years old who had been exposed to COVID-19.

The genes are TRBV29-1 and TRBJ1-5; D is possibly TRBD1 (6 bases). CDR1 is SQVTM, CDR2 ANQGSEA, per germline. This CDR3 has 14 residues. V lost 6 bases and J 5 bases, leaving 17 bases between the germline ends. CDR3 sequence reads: CSVTSDSSYQPQHF. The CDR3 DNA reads TGCAGCGTCACTTCGGACAGTTCATATCAGCCCCAGCATTTT.

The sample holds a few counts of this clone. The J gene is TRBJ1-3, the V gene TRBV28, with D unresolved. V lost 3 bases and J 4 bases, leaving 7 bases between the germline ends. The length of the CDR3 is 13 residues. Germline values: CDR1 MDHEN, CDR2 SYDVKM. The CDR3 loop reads CASSFPGGNTIYF. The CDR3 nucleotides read TGTGCCAGCAGTTTCCCGGGGGGAAACACCATATATTTT.

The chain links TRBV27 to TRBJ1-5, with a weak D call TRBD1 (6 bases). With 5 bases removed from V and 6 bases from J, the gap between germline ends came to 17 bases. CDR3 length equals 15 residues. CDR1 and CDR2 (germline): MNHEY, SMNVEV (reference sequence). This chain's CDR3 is CASSPGGAMSQPQHF. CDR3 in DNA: TGTGCCAGCAGTCCGGGGGGGGCCATGAGTCAGCCCCAGCATTTT.

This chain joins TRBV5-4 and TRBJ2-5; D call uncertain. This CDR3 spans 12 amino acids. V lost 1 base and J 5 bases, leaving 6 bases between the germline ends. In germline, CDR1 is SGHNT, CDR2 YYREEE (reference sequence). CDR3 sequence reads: CASSLYGETQYF. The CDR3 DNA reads TGTGCCAGCAGCTTGTACGGGGAGACCCAGTACTTC.

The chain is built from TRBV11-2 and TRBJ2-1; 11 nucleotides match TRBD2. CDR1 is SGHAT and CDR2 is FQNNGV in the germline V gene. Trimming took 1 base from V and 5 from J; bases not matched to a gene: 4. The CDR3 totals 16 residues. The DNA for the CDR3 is TGTGCCAGCAGCTTAGGGGTAGCGGGGGGGAACAATGAGCAGTTCTTC. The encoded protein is CASSLGVAGGNNEQFF.

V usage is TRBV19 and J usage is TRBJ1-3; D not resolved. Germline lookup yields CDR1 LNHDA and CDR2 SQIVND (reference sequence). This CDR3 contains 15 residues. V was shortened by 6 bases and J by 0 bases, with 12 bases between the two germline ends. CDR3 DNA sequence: TGTGCCAGTAGCCCTCGAACAGCCTCTGGAAACACCATATATTTT. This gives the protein CASSPRTASGNTIYF.

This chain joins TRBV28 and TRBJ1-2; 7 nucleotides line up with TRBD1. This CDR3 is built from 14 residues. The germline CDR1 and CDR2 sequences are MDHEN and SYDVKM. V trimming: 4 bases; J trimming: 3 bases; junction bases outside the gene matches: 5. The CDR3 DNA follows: TGTGCCAGCAGTTCCCGGACAGGACACTATGGCTACACCTTC. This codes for CASSSRTGHYGYTF.

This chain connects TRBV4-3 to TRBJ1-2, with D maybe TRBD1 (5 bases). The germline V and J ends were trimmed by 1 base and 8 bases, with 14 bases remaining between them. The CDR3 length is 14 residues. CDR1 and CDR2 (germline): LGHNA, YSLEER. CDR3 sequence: CASSQGLGEGGYTF. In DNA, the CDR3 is TGCGCCAGCAGCCAAGGACTAGGGGAGGGAGGCTACACCTTC.

The CDR3 DNA reads TGTGCTAGTTCTCAAGGGGGAACAGATACGCAGTATTTT. Translation: CASSQGGTDTQYF. The V call is TRBV12-5, the J call TRBJ2-3; TRBD1 might be the D (6 bases). The CDR3 is 13 amino acids. The germline V and J ends were trimmed by 8 bases and 3 bases, with 12 bases remaining between them. From germline, CDR1 is LGHNT and CDR2 FRNRAP.

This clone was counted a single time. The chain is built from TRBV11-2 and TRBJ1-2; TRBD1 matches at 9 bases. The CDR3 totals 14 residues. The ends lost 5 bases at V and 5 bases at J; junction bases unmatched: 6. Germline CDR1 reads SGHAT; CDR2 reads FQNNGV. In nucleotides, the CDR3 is TGTGCCAGCAGCGACGGGACAGGGTCTTATGGCTACACCTTC. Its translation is CASSDGTGSYGYTF.

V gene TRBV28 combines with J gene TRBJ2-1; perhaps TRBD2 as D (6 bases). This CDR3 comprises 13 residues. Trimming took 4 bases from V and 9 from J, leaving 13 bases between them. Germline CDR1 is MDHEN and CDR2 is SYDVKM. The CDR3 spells CASSSPPGGEQFF. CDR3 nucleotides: TGTGCCAGCAGTTCCCCCCCCGGGGGTGAGCAGTTCTTC.

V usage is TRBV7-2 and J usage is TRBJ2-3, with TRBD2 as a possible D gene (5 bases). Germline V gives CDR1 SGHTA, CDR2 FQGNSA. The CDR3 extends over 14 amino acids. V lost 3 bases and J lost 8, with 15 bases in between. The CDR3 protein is CASSLDSAVATQYF. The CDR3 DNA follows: TGTGCCAGCAGCTTGGATTCAGCGGTAGCTACGCAGTATTTT.

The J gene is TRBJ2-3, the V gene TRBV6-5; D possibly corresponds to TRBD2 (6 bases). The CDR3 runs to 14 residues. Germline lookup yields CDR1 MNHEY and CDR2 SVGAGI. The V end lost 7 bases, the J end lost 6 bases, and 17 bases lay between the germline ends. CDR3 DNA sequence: TGTGCCAGCACCACAGGTAGCGGAATGGATACGCAGTATTTT. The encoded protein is CASTTGSGMDTQYF.

The CDR3 reads CASSHGTRYVGEQYF. CDR3 coding DNA: TGTGCCAGCAGCCATGGGACTAGATACGTCGGGGAGCAGTACTTC. V is TRBV11-2 and J is TRBJ2-7, with 8 nucleotides matching TRBD2. The CDR3 runs 15 residues. In germline, CDR1 is SGHAT, CDR2 FQNNGV. The junction had 13 bases not matched to a gene; V was cut back by 5 bases and J by 7 bases.

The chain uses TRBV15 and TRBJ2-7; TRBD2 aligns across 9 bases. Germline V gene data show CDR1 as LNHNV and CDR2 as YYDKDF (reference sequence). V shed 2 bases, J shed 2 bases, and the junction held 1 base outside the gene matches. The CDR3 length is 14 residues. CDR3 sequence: CATSRLAGTYEQYF. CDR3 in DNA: TGTGCCACCAGCAGACTAGCGGGGACCTACGAGCAGTACTTC.

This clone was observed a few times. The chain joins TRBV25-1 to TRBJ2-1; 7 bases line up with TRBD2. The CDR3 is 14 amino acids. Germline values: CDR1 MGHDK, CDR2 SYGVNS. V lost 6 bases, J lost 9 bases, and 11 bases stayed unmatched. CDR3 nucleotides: TGTGCCAGCAGGGGGAGGGGACGAACGGGTGAGCAGTTCTTC. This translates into CASRGRGRTGEQFF.

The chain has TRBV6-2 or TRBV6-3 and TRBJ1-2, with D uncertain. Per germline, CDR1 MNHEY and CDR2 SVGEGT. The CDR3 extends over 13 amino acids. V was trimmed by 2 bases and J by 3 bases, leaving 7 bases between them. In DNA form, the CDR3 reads TGTGCCAGCAGTTACCCCCAGGACTATGGCTACACCTTC. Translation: CASSYPQDYGYTF.

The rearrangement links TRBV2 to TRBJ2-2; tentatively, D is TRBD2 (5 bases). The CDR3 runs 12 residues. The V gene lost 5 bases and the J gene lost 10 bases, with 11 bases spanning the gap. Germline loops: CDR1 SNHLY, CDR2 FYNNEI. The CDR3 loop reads CASSFRAAELFF. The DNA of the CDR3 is TGTGCCAGCAGTTTCCGAGCGGCGGAGCTGTTTTTT.

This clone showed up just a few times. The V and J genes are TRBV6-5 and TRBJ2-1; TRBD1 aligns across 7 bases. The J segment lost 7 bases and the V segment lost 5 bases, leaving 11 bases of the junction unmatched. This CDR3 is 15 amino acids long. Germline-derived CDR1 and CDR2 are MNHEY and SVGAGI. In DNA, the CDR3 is TGTGCCAGCAGTACAACCGGGACAGTCTATAATGAGCAGTTCTTC. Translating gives CASSTTGTVYNEQFF.

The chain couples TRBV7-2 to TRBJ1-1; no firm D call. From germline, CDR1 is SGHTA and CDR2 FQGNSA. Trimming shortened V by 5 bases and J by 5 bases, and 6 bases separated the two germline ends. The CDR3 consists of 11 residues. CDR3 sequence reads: CASSPRTEAFF. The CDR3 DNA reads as TGTGCCAGCAGCCCCCGGACTGAAGCTTTCTTT.

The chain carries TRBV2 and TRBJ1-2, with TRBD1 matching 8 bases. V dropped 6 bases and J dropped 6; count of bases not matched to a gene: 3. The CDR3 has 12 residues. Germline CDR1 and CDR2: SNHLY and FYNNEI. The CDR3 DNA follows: TGTGCCAGCAGAAGACAGGGGAATGGCTACACCTTC. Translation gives CASRRQGNGYTF.

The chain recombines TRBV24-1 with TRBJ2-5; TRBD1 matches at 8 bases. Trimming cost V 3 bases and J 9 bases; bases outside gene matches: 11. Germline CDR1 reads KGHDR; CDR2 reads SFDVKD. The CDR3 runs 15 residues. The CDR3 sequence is CATSDPGQDLGSQYF. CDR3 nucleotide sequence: TGTGCCACCAGTGATCCGGGACAGGATTTGGGGTCCCAGTACTTC.

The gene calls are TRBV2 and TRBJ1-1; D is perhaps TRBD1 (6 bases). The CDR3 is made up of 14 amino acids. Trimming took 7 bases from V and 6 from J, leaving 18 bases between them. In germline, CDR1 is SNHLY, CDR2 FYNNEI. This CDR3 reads CASNPGQLRAEAFF. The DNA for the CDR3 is TGTGCCAGCAACCCCGGACAGTTACGAGCTGAAGCTTTCTTT.

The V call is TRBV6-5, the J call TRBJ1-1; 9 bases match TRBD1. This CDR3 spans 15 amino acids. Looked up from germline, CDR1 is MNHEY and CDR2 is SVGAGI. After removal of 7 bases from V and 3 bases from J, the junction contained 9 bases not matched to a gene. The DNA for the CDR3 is TGTGCCAGCAAGGGACAGGGAGTTAGGGACACTGAAGCTTTCTTT. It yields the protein CASKGQGVRDTEAFF.

The CDR3 is CASNRIRNSPLHF. CDR3 DNA sequence: TGTGCCTCGAACAGAATTCGTAATTCACCCCTCCACTTT. The V call is TRBV30, the J call TRBJ1-6; D is unresolved. Trimming cost V 7 bases and J 6 bases, with 13 bases left between them. This CDR3 is 13 amino acids long. The germline gives CDR1 GTSNPN, CDR2 SVGIG (reference sequence).

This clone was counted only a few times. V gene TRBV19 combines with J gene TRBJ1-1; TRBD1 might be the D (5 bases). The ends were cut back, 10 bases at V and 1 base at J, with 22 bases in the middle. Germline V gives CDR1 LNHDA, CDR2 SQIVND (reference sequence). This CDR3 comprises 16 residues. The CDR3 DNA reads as TGTGCCACTCAGACCCCGACCCAGGGAAGGAACACTGAAGCTTTCTTT. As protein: CATQTPTQGRNTEAFF.